This record covers a single TCR beta chain. This clonotype was seen a handful of times. What this receptor recognizes is not known. Per-nucleotide qualities are absent, and no much larger clonotype sits a single base away. Libraries were constructed by PCR. The instrument given in TCRdb is HiSeq X Ten. The public reads were quality trimmed at Q25 with fastp and then assembled into clones with MiXCR by TCRdb, keeping productive beta chains. All rows with the same CDR3 protein become a single entry with the most common DNA and genes. The sample contains over 9,500 distinct CDR3 sequences, around 61% of them found a single time. About 37% of the sample rests with the top ten. The sample is drawn from a study of CD4 and CD8 cells across lung adenocarcinoma regions (dated by TCRdb to the late 2010s). Turning to the overall study: The study compared tumor centers with tumor margins to examine intratumor heterogeneity of the T cell receptor repertoire.

Donors were patients with localized lung adenocarcinoma, a subtype of non-small cell lung cancer. Samples were obtained from the margins of localized lung adenocarcinomas. CD8+ T cells from tumor tissue were profiled separately from CD4+ T cells for TCR repertoire analysis. CDR1 MNHNS and CDR2 SASEGT were looked up in the germline V gene. V loses 3 bases of germline sequence and J loses 7 bases, and the interval between the two ends is 13 bases. Counted from cysteine to phenylalanine, this CDR3 has 14 amino acids. Solely the CDR3 DNA is kept, with 42 bases framed from the first base. The rearrangement joined TRBV6-1 to TRBJ2-1; TRBD2 is possibly the D segment (7 matching bases). The sample was CD8+ T cells from the margin of a lung tumor. According to the study, the label for this sample's cell subset or site signals: tumor margin region. The receptor was isolated from a female donor with lung adenocarcinoma. The CD4 and CD8 labels of this study may be unreliable. CDR3 sequence: CASSDRGARNEQFF. The DNA sequence is given as TGTGCCAGCAGTGACCGGGGGGCCAGGAATGAGCAGTTCTTC.